In its sample, the clone carrying this T cell receptor beta chain was seen many times. CDR1 and CDR2 (germline): MNHNS, SASEGT. V dropped 6 bases and J dropped 8 bases, with 10 bases sitting between them. The CDR3 length is 11 residues. This entry comes from a study of T cells in Graves' hyperthyroidism and ophthalmopathy. Researchers amplified the TCR beta CDR3 regions from RNA transcripts. Initially, a first-round RT-PCR of the TCR CDR3 employed the HTBI primer set. TCRdb reprocessed the multiplex PCR reads with MiXCR, giving one entry per CDR3 protein. The profile shows about 400,000 distinct CDR3 sequences, roughly 14% of them singletons.

The sequenced sample was blood. This receptor was taken from a woman under 30 with Graves' hyperthyroidism. The chain is built from TRBV6-1 and TRBJ1-2; D ambiguous. The CDR3 nucleotides are TGTGCCAGCAGACTGATGGGCGGCTACACCTTC. Translation: CASRLMGGYTF.